The 18 T cell receptor beta chains in this list originate from one sample, sequenced in a study of shared clonotypes between healthy human individuals. Generated by immunoSEQ multiplex PCR, the TCRdb table keeps only in-frame clones and is missing some. The sample contains about 1.1 million clones, 75% to 80% of which appear only once. Sequencing was done on a sample of memory CD4+ T cells from PBMCs. Subset meaning: CD45RA-negative fraction. These receptors all stem from a man aged 18 to 29 in good health. Some clones in this sample may be carry-over from other donors' samples.

This clone was observed a handful of times. The rearrangement joins TRBV7-6 to TRBJ2-2; 11 nucleotides agree with TRBD1. Per the germline V gene, CDR1 is SGHVS and CDR2 is FNYEAQ. The V and J ends lost 2 bases and 4 bases, in that order; junction bases with no gene match: 9. CDR3 size: 18 residues. CDR3 protein: CASSLLGDRGLLTGELFF. The CDR3 bases are TGTGCCAGCAGCTTACTTGGGGACAGGGGGTTACTCACCGGGGAGCTGTTTTTT.

The chain is built from TRBV5-4 and TRBJ2-3; tentative D call: TRBD1 (6 bases). Deletions cut 4 bases from V and 3 bases from J, with 12 bases between. Germline lookup yields CDR1 SGHNT and CDR2 YYREEE (reference sequence). The CDR3 covers 14 residues. The CDR3 spells CASSRMDSTDTQYF. For the CDR3, the DNA is TGTGCCAGCAGCCGAATGGACAGTACAGATACGCAGTATTTT.

The chain joins TRBV28 to TRBJ2-7, with TRBD2 matching over 14 bases. This CDR3 comprises 17 residues. Germline assignment: CDR1 MDHEN and CDR2 SYDVKM. Trimming took 5 bases from V and 3 from J; bases not matched to a gene: 9. Here the CDR3 DNA reads TGTGCCAGCAGTCCAATTTGGACTAGCGGGAGGAGCTACGAGCAGTACTTC. Translation gives CASSPIWTSGRSYEQYF.

The chain recombines TRBV7-2 with TRBJ2-2, with 9 bases matching TRBD2. CDR1 SGHTA and CDR2 FQGNSA come from the germline V gene. The CDR3 is 16 residues long. The trim removed 1 base at V and 5 bases at J, leaving 5 bases unmatched. CDR3 coding DNA: TGTGCCAGCAGCTTAGTGAGTCTAGCGGGAACCGGGGAGCTGTTTTTT. It is translated as CASSLVSLAGTGELFF.

This clone appeared once. The V and J genes are TRBV7-2 and TRBJ1-2; 11 positions agree with TRBD1. Germline-derived CDR1 and CDR2 are SGHTA and FQGNSA. V trimming: 5 bases; J trimming: 11 bases; junction bases outside the gene matches: 13. CDR3 length: 15 amino acids. The CDR3 DNA reads TGTGCCAGCAGCCCCTGGACAGGGGGCGCGGTGGGTTACACCTTC. Amino acids: CASSPWTGGAVGYTF.

The chain joins TRBV29-1 to TRBJ1-1; tentative D call: TRBD1 (6 bases). CDR3 length equals 14 residues. Looked up from germline, CDR1 is SQVTM and CDR2 is ANQGSEA. The ends were cut back, 2 bases at V and 5 bases at J, with 15 bases in the middle. As DNA, the CDR3 is TGCAGCGTTGAATTTGGTGGGGGCAGGACTGAAGCTTTCTTT. Protein sequence: CSVEFGGGRTEAFF.

In this sample, this clone turned up many times. The chain joins TRBV19 to TRBJ2-7; the D gene is possibly TRBD1 (5 bases). This CDR3 has 15 residues. Trimming removed 4 bases at V and 0 bases at J, with 13 bases between. Germline loops: CDR1 LNHDA, CDR2 SQIVND (reference sequence). CDR3 amino acids: CASSTDSQSSYEQYF. In DNA form, the CDR3 reads TGTGCCAGTAGTACCGACAGCCAGAGCTCCTACGAGCAGTACTTC.

The gene calls are TRBV6-1 and TRBJ1-5; a weak D match, TRBD1 (5 bases). The CDR3 length is 14 residues. Between the trimmed V and J ends, which lost 5 bases and 2 bases, there was a span of 10 bases. Germline loops: CDR1 MNHNS, CDR2 SASEGT. This chain's CDR3 is CASSPGLGNQPQHF. The CDR3 DNA follows: TGTGCCAGCAGTCCAGGGCTAGGCAATCAGCCCCAGCATTTT.

This CDR3 is CASKSSGGRDTEAFF. In DNA, the CDR3 is TGTGCCAGCAAATCAAGCGGGGGGAGGGACACTGAAGCTTTCTTT. The chain couples TRBV28 to TRBJ1-1; a possible D gene is TRBD1 (5 bases). Germline V lookup: CDR1 MDHEN, CDR2 SYDVKM. This CDR3 contains 15 residues. With 7 bases removed from V and 3 bases from J, the gap between germline ends came to 18 bases.

The chain links TRBV2 to TRBJ2-7, with D possibly being TRBD2 (6 bases). The germline V gene encodes CDR1 SNHLY and CDR2 FYNNEI. The CDR3 loop spans 13 amino acids. V lost 5 bases and J 2 bases, leaving 10 bases between the germline ends. CDR3 DNA: TGTGCCAGCAGTAGTCCGGGGGCCTACGAGCAGTACTTC. Amino acid sequence: CASSSPGAYEQYF.

This clone was seen more than once but under ten times. V gene TRBV30 combines with J gene TRBJ2-7; the D is unclear. Germline V gene sequence: CDR1 GTSNPN, CDR2 SVGIG (reference sequence). V gave up 3 bases and J gave up 7 bases, with 10 bases separating them. This CDR3 spans 11 amino acids. CDR3 residues: CAWSSLGEQYF. In DNA, the CDR3 is TGTGCCTGGAGCTCATTGGGGGAGCAGTACTTC.

The chain joins TRBV28 to TRBJ1-2, with a weak D call TRBD1 (5 bases). This CDR3 comprises 15 residues. Per germline, CDR1 MDHEN and CDR2 SYDVKM. V gave up 4 bases and J gave up 1 base, with 13 bases separating them. As DNA, the CDR3 is TGTGCCAGCAGTTCGGGACCGATCCTTAACTATGGCTACACCTTC. This gives the protein CASSSGPILNYGYTF.

This chain joins TRBV28 and TRBJ2-3; possibly TRBD1 or TRBD2 for D (6 bases each). This CDR3 has 12 amino acids. The germline V gene encodes CDR1 MDHEN and CDR2 SYDVKM. V was clipped by 7 bases and J by 6 bases, with 11 bases between them. CDR3 amino acids: CASTVGGDTQYF. The CDR3 DNA reads as TGTGCCAGCACCGTAGGGGGGGATACGCAGTATTTT.

The genes are TRBV18 and TRBJ1-2, with no clear D. CDR1 KGHSH and CDR2 LQKENI come from the germline V gene. This CDR3 comprises 14 residues. V lost 3 bases and J 6 bases, leaving 14 bases between the germline ends. CDR3 amino acids: CASSPRQVGNGYTF. DNA for the CDR3: TGTGCCAGCTCACCTCGGCAGGTCGGGAATGGCTACACCTTC.

The gene calls are TRBV5-4 and TRBJ2-1, with D hard to call. Per germline, CDR1 SGHNT and CDR2 YYREEE (reference sequence). The CDR3 contains 13 residues. V gave up 2 bases and J gave up 8 bases, with 11 bases separating them. CDR3 sequence (DNA): TGTGCCAGCAGCTTCTATCTAGTCTATGAGCAGTTCTTC. The encoded protein is CASSFYLVYEQFF.

The chain joins TRBV4-3 to TRBJ1-5; the match to TRBD1 covers 7 bases. The CDR3 covers 15 residues. Per germline, CDR1 LGHNA and CDR2 YSLEER. With 0 bases clipped from V and 5 bases from J, the junction kept 4 bases outside the gene matches. As DNA, the CDR3 is TGCGCCAGCAGCCAAGACGGGAGGGGGCATCAGCCCCAGCATTTT. As protein: CASSQDGRGHQPQHF.

The chain combines TRBV6-1 with TRBJ2-1; 12 positions match TRBD2. Germline V gene data show CDR1 as MNHNS and CDR2 as SASEGT. This CDR3 is built from 20 residues. Losses at the gene ends were 2 bases for V and 0 bases for J; bases not matched to a gene: 11. Here the CDR3 DNA reads TGTGCCAGCAGTGAAAGGAAAGGACTAGCGGGACCGGGCTCCTACAATGAGCAGTTCTTC. This sequence encodes CASSERKGLAGPGSYNEQFF.

On this clone: One end of the junction fails to match germline, which may point to a read error. This sequence joins TRBV18 and TRBJ1-2; 7 bases align to TRBD1. There are 12 residues in the CDR3. The germline gives CDR1 KGHSH, CDR2 LQKENI. The CDR3 DNA sequence: TGTGCCAGCTCCCAAGACAGGGCGCCGGGCAGATTC. This sequence encodes CASSQDRAPGRF.